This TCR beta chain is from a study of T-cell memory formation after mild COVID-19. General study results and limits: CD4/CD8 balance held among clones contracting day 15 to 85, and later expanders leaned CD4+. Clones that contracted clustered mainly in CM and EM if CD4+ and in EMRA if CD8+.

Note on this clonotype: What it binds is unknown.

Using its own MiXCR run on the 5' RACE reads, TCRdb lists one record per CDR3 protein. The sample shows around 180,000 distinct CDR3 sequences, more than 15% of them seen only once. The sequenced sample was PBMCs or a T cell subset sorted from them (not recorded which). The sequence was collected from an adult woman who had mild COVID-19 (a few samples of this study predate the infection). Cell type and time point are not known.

The CDR3 sequence: CASNSRRGAEAFF. The CDR3 DNA reads as TGCGCCAGCAACAGTCGAAGGGGCGCTGAAGCTTTCTTT. The chain has TRBV5-1 and TRBJ1-1, with D perhaps matching TRBD1 (5 bases). Germline V gene sequence: CDR1 SGHRS, CDR2 YFSETQ. Trimming removed 6 bases at V and 6 bases at J, with 15 bases between. The CDR3 length is 13 residues.